Presented here are 27 T cell receptor beta chains from one specimen sequenced in a study of CD8+ T cells in alopecia areata listed by TCRdb under 2018. Libraries came from the immunoSEQ multiplex PCR assay. RNA was extracted from all samples and reverse transcribed into cDNA as template for TCR sequencing. TCRdb's version of the immuneACCESS table is confined to in-frame rearrangements and falls short of the full clone set. An unresolved V gene accounts for under half of the shortfall where checked; the remainder is of unknown origin. Within this sample are about 3,600 clones, with roughly 70% of them counted one time only. The top ten hold roughly 8.8% of the sample. According to the study, the label for this sample's time point signals: around 22 weeks on oral tofacitinib. Per the publication, the treatment or condition label means: oral pan-JAK inhibitor, 5-10 mg twice daily. Lesional scalp punch biopsies and peripheral blood were collected from alopecia areata patients.

The sequencing used skin, collected at week 24, from a patient treated with tofacitinib. The receptor source for this set is a human donor with alopecia areata.

A few counts support this clone. The chain carries TRBV7-9 and TRBJ2-7, with TRBD1 matching over 7 bases. V lost 5 bases and J lost 0; bases outside the gene matches: 7. Germline assignment: CDR1 SEHNR and CDR2 FQNEAQ (reference sequence). This CDR3 is 15 amino acids long. CDR3 nucleotide sequence: TGTGCCAGCAGCCCCCGGGACAGCTACTCCTACGAGCAGTACTTC. Protein product: CASSPRDSYSYEQYF.

This clone appeared a few times. In DNA form, the CDR3 reads TGTGCCAGCAGCTACTCCCGACTGAAGCGGGGGGGCTCGAATGAGCAGTTCTTC. This encodes CASSYSRLKRGGSNEQFF. The chain links TRBV7-2 to TRBJ2-1; 10 positions agree with TRBD2. With V trimmed by 4 bases and J by 7 bases, 16 bases remained unmatched. Germline CDR1 and CDR2: SGHTA and FQGNSA. The CDR3 is made up of 18 amino acids.

The chain has TRBV6-5 and TRBJ2-7; TRBD1 agrees at 7 bases. The CDR3 runs to 12 residues. Per germline, CDR1 MNHEY and CDR2 SVGAGI. Trimming took 10 bases from V and 3 from J; bases not matched to a gene: 6. CDR3 nucleotides: TGTGCCACCGGGGACAGTTACTACGAGCAGTACTTC. Translating gives CATGDSYYEQYF.

The chain employs TRBV6-5 and TRBJ2-7; 10 bases match TRBD1. Trimming at V came to 6 bases and at J to 6 bases, leaving 8 bases not matched to a gene. Germline V gene sequence: CDR1 MNHEY, CDR2 SVGAGI. The CDR3 is 14 residues long. The CDR3 region is CASRPGQGLVEQYF. The CDR3 DNA reads TGTGCCAGCAGACCGGGACAGGGGTTAGTCGAGCAGTACTTC.

This chain joins TRBV19 and TRBJ1-5; the D is unclear. Trimming left V 9 bases short and J 0 bases short, with 15 bases between. The CDR3 contains 15 residues. Germline V gives CDR1 LNHDA, CDR2 SQIVND (reference sequence). The CDR3 reads CASSLVHYSNQPQHF. The CDR3 DNA sequence: TGTGCCAGCTCCCTCGTCCATTATAGCAATCAGCCCCAGCATTTT.

V and J are TRBV19 and TRBJ1-2; no definite D call. Per the germline V gene, CDR1 is LNHDA and CDR2 is SQIVND (reference sequence). The CDR3 extends over 12 amino acids. Trimming removed 9 bases at V and 6 bases at J, with 14 bases between. CDR3 nucleotide sequence: TGTGCCAGCACAAGAAGGGTCCATGGCTACACCTTC. Residues: CASTRRVHGYTF.

The chain uses TRBV13 and TRBJ1-1; 7 bases are shared with TRBD1. There are 14 residues in the CDR3. Germline loops: CDR1 PRHDT, CDR2 FYEKMQ (reference sequence). Losses at the gene ends were 6 bases for V and 5 bases for J; bases not matched to a gene: 9. The CDR3 reads CASRRQGWGTEAFF. The DNA for the CDR3 is TGTGCCAGCAGAAGACAGGGTTGGGGAACTGAAGCTTTCTTT. Full variable domain (remainder filled in from reference TRBV13 and TRBJ1-1): AAGVIQSPRHLIKEKRETATLKCYPIPRHDTVYWYQQGPGQDPQFLISFYEKMQSDKGSIPDRFSAQQFSDYHSELNMSSLELGDSALYFCASRRQGWGTEAFFGQGTRLTVV.

The CDR3 loop reads CASSLWTASYEQYF. CDR3 in DNA: TGTGCCAGCAGTCTGTGGACGGCATCCTACGAGCAGTACTTC. J is TRBJ2-7 and V is TRBV2; no definite D call. Germline assignment: CDR1 SNHLY and CDR2 FYNNEI. The germline V and J ends were trimmed by 5 bases and 1 base, with 12 bases remaining between them. The CDR3 contains 14 residues.

V gene TRBV19 combines with J gene TRBJ1-1, with TRBD1 identical over 9 bases. Germline loops: CDR1 LNHDA, CDR2 SQIVND (reference sequence). The CDR3 runs 13 residues. V lost 9 bases, J lost 5 bases, and 7 bases stayed unmatched. The CDR3 DNA follows: TGTGCCAGCCGGACAGGGGTGAGGACTGAAGCTTTCTTT. This codes for CASRTGVRTEAFF.

The chain is built from TRBV19 and TRBJ1-5; TRBD1 might be the D (6 bases). Trimming shortened V by 5 bases and J by 7 bases, and 21 bases separated the two germline ends. The CDR3 is 16 amino acids. The germline CDR1 and CDR2 sequences are LNHDA and SQIVND (reference sequence). The CDR3 coding sequence is TGTGCCAGTAGTCCGATTTCCAGGGGAGAAGAGCAGCCCCAGCATTTT. Translating it yields CASSPISRGEEQPQHF.

This clone was recorded once. The rearrangement links TRBV6-6 to TRBJ2-3; D is unresolved. The CDR3 length is 12 residues. The germline V gene encodes CDR1 MNHNY and CDR2 SVGAGI (reference sequence). V lost 4 bases and J 4 bases, leaving 6 bases between the germline ends. This CDR3 reads CASSSLADTQYF. CDR3 DNA sequence: TGTGCCAGCAGTTCCCTCGCAGATACGCAGTATTTT.

V gene TRBV29-1 combines with J gene TRBJ1-4, with 7 nucleotides matching TRBD1. Trimming took 7 bases from V and 4 from J; bases not matched to a gene: 6. The CDR3 contains 13 residues. Germline V lookup: CDR1 SQVTM, CDR2 ANQGSEA. The CDR3 spells CSAGTALNEKLFF. The CDR3 region has the DNA TGCAGCGCAGGGACAGCACTTAATGAAAAACTGTTTTTT.

CDR3 in amino acids: CASNPRTGVEPQHF. CDR3 DNA sequence: TGTGCCAGTAACCCTCGGACAGGGGTTGAGCCCCAGCATTTT. The rearrangement uses TRBV19 and TRBJ1-5; TRBD1 matches 9 bases. The length of the CDR3 is 14 residues. Germline CDR1 LNHDA, CDR2 SQIVND (reference sequence). V dropped 7 bases and J dropped 8; count of bases not matched to a gene: 9. The full variable domain, completed using reference TRBV19 and TRBJ1-5, is DGGITQSPKYLFRKEGQNVTLSCEQNLNHDAMYWYRQDPGQGLRLIYYSQIVNDFQKGDIAEGYSVSREKKESFPLTVTSAQKNPTAFYLCASNPRTGVEPQHFGDGTRLSIL.

This chain connects TRBV7-9 to TRBJ2-3; D gene unclear. Trimming removed 5 bases from V and 6 bases from J, with 9 bases in between. Germline V CDR1 and CDR2: SEHNR, FQNEAQ (reference sequence). CDR3 length: 12 amino acids. The CDR3 DNA reads as TGTGCCAGCAGCCAAAGCAGGGATACGCAGTATTTT. Its protein product is CASSQSRDTQYF.

This clone was seen once. The V gene is TRBV12-5, the J gene TRBJ1-2, with D uncertain. Germline V gene data show CDR1 as LGHNT and CDR2 as FRNRAP. V shed 5 bases and J shed 8 bases, with 15 bases lying between them. The CDR3 runs 13 residues. CDR3 amino acids: CASGLQGTGGYTF. The CDR3 nucleotides are TGTGCTAGTGGTCTTCAAGGAACGGGAGGCTACACCTTC.

The count of this clone is one. The V call is TRBV19, the J call TRBJ2-1; D possibly corresponds to TRBD2 (7 bases). This CDR3 spans 16 amino acids. Germline V gene data show CDR1 as LNHDA and CDR2 as SQIVND (reference sequence). Trimming shortened V by 3 bases and J by 1 base, and 13 bases separated the two germline ends. The chain's CDR3 is CASSIARGASYNEQFF. As DNA, the CDR3 is TGTGCCAGTAGTATCGCTCGGGGGGCGTCCTACAATGAGCAGTTCTTC.

This clone was observed a few times. The chain combines TRBV28 with TRBJ2-4, with 7 bases lining up with TRBD1. V was clipped by 4 bases and J by 2 bases; unmatched bases: 11. CDR3 size: 17 residues. The V gene's germline CDR1 is MDHEN and CDR2 SYDVKM. The DNA for the CDR3 is TGTGCCAGCAGTTCCCACTACAGGGGAAGGACCAAAAACATTCAGTACTTC. It encodes CASSSHYRGRTKNIQYF.

The V and J genes are TRBV6-5 and TRBJ1-2; 8 bases line up with TRBD1. Germline assignment: CDR1 MNHEY and CDR2 SVGAGI. This CDR3 spans 13 amino acids. V was clipped by 9 bases and J by 1 base; unmatched bases: 4. In DNA, the CDR3 is TGTGCCAGTAAGGGACAGGATAACTATGGCTACACCTTC. This gives the protein CASKGQDNYGYTF.

V gene TRBV9 combines with J gene TRBJ2-6, with 8 bases matching TRBD1. Trimming cost V 3 bases and J 2 bases; bases outside gene matches: 7. The germline V gene has CDR1 SGDLS and CDR2 YYNGEE. The CDR3 loop spans 17 amino acids. CDR3 sequence reads: CASSARGRGTGANVLTF. CDR3 sequence (DNA): TGTGCCAGCAGCGCCAGGGGGCGAGGAACTGGGGCCAACGTCCTGACTTTC.

This clone came up once. A junction boundary mismatches the germline segment, possibly from a read error. The same CDR3 can be traced to other DNA sequences in this sample. This chain links TRBV4-3 with TRBJ1-1, with D unclear. The CDR3 extends over 15 amino acids. CDR1 is LGHNA and CDR2 is YSLEER in the germline V gene. The CDR3 DNA is TGCGCCAGCAGCCAAGGGTCTGCGGTTCGGACTGAGGCTTTCTTT. Amino acids: CASSQGSAVRTEAFF.

The chain is built from TRBV11-1 and TRBJ2-5, with 9 nucleotides matching TRBD1. This CDR3 has 17 residues. CDR1 and CDR2 (germline): SGHAT, FQDESV (reference sequence). The V gene end was trimmed by 0 bases and the J gene end by 9 bases; junction bases not matched to a gene: 14. The CDR3 spells CASSLASGTGFGRPQYF. DNA of the CDR3: TGTGCCAGCAGCTTAGCCTCCGGGACAGGGTTCGGGAGGCCCCAGTACTTC. Full variable domain (outside the CDR3, taken from reference TRBV11-1 and TRBJ2-5): EAEVAQSPRYKITEKSQAVAFWCDPISGHATLYWYRQILGQGPELLVQFQDESVVDDSQLPKDRFSAERLKGVDSTLKIQPAELGDSAMYLCASSLASGTGFGRPQYFGPGTRLLVL.

This clone has only a few counts. This chain uses TRBV29-1 with TRBJ2-1, with TRBD2 matching 15 bases. Looked up from germline, CDR1 is SQVTM and CDR2 is ANQGSEA. With V trimmed by 5 bases and J by 4 bases, 3 bases remained unmatched. The CDR3 totals 15 residues. This chain's CDR3 is CSVRTSGGVYNEQFF. The CDR3 nucleotides read TGCAGCGTTCGGACTAGCGGGGGGGTATACAATGAGCAGTTCTTC.

V and J are TRBV4-3 and TRBJ2-1; 9 bases fit TRBD1. Germline trimming cut 0 bases from V and 1 base from J; bases unmatched to any gene: 13. There are 20 residues in the CDR3. Germline lookup yields CDR1 LGHNA and CDR2 YSLEER. CDR3 region: CASSQEWGGGQGPSYNEQFF. CDR3 in DNA: TGCGCCAGCAGCCAAGAATGGGGTGGGGGACAGGGTCCTTCCTACAATGAGCAGTTCTTC.

The V gene is TRBV20-1, the J gene TRBJ2-7; perhaps TRBD2 as D (5 bases). The CDR3 contains 11 residues. Germline assignment: CDR1 DFQATT and CDR2 SNEGSKA (reference sequence). The germline V and J ends were trimmed by 3 bases and 3 bases, with 6 bases remaining between them. The CDR3 spells CSASSGYEQYF. Written as DNA, the CDR3 is TGCAGTGCTAGCAGCGGCTACGAGCAGTACTTC.

The rearrangement joins TRBV6-5 to TRBJ1-6; no firm D call. The CDR3 extends over 15 amino acids. Per germline, CDR1 MNHEY and CDR2 SVGAGI. With 6 bases removed from V and 0 bases from J, the gap between germline ends came to 9 bases. This CDR3 reads CASSRKSSYNSPLHF. DNA of the CDR3: TGTGCCAGCAGCCGGAAAAGCTCCTATAATTCACCCCTCCACTTT.

The rearrangement joins TRBV5-1 to TRBJ2-4; tentative D call: TRBD1 (6 bases). Trimming shortened V by 8 bases and J by 7 bases, and 22 bases separated the two germline ends. Germline V CDR1 and CDR2: SGHRS, YFSETQ. This CDR3 comprises 15 residues. The CDR3 region has the DNA TGCGCCAGTCGGGACCATTTAGGGGGTCAGAACATTCAGTACTTC. Translation: CASRDHLGGQNIQYF.

The chain is built from TRBV5-1 and TRBJ1-2, with a weak D call TRBD1 (5 bases). V was shortened by 5 bases and J by 4 bases, with 9 bases between the two germline ends. The CDR3 loop spans 12 amino acids. Germline values: CDR1 SGHRS, CDR2 YFSETQ. CDR3 loop: CASRQELYGYTF. Here the CDR3 DNA reads TGCGCCAGCAGACAGGAACTCTATGGCTACACCTTC.